The source of this T cell receptor beta chain is a study of lymphopenia after photon versus proton radiotherapy. Study-level points and caveats: Proton therapy kept repertoires fairly stable, unlike photons, which gained effector/memory cells. Post-nadir diversity loss with photons came from oligoclonal expansion, particularly CD8+ Temra cells. Better survival with proton therapy was suggested as possible, not demonstrated. In patients who died, overall survival fell as post-nadir TCR diversity dropped more.

TCRdb's table, derived via immunoSEQ multiplex PCR, lists solely in-frame clones and lacks some. The sample has approximately 160,000 clones; 70% to 90% are singletons. The V gene's germline CDR1 is MGHRA and CDR2 YSYEKL. With V trimmed by 1 base and J by 1 base, 3 bases remained unmatched. CDR3 length equals 15 residues. Concerning this clone itself: Its specificity is not known.

Material: peripheral blood, obtained from a patient treated with photon-based radiotherapy. This receptor was identified in a man aged 45-65 years with gastric cancer. The J gene is TRBJ1-2, the V gene TRBV4-1; 7 nucleotides align to TRBD1. CDR3 protein: CASSQGGQNNYGYTF. CDR3 sequence (DNA): TGCGCCAGCAGCCAAGGGGGACAGAATAACTATGGCTACACCTTC.